The clone carrying this T cell receptor (beta chain) was seen at least ten times. Its matching antigen is unknown. The lymph nodes were axillary draining lymph nodes from breast cancer patients. The data derive from a study of breast tumors, draining lymph nodes, adjacent tissues. TCRdb independently ran MiXCR on the multiplex PCR reads; one entry per CDR3 protein. Of 270,000 or so distinct CDR3 sequences in the sample, 30% to 35% were seen once. The study, taken as a whole, reports: Compared with lymph nodes, tumors were less diverse; compared with nontumor tissue, more. Luminal-like breast cancer showed significantly higher tumor–nontumor repertoire similarity than basal-like.

The sample was axillary lymph node tissue. This clonotype was sampled from a female donor with breast cancer. Some clones in this sample may be carry-over from other donors' samples.

The CDR3 DNA reads TGTGCCAGCAGCTTGGGACAGGGACGGGAGACCCAGTACTTC. It is translated as CASSLGQGRETQYF. V usage is TRBV11-2 and J usage is TRBJ2-5; the match to TRBD1 covers 9 bases. CDR3 size: 14 residues. The V and J ends lost 3 bases and 5 bases, in that order; junction bases with no gene match: 4. Germline CDR1 SGHAT, CDR2 FQNNGV.